What follows describes a single TCR beta chain. Libraries were prepared by immunoSEQ multiplex PCR; TCRdb keeps only in-frame clonotypes and omits some of them. This sample has 100,000 to 150,000 clones, with roughly nine tenths found just once. CDR1 SQVTM and CDR2 ANQGSEA come from the germline V gene. This CDR3 has 11 amino acids. Trimming took 5 bases from V and 4 from J, leaving 8 bases between them. This sample is part of a study of cytomegalovirus exposure and HLA in healthy donors. The chain has TRBV29-1 and TRBJ1-2; D perhaps matches TRBD1 (5 bases). The receptor was isolated from a woman younger than 35 in good health and CMV-seronegative. The sequenced material came from PBMCs. The CDR3 loop reads CSVTTGYGYTF. As DNA, the CDR3 is TGCAGCGTTACAACAGGCTATGGCTACACCTTC. The full variable domain, its missing parts supplied by reference TRBV29-1 and TRBJ1-2, is SAVISQKPSRDICQRGTSLTIQCQVDSQVTMMFWYRQQPGQSLTLIATANQGSEATYESGFVIDKFPISRPNLTFSTLTVSNMSPEDSSIYLCSVTTGYGYTFGSGTRLTVV.